Described below is a single TCR beta chain sequence and its context. Its specificity is unknown. In TCRdb, the 5' RACE reads were re-called with MiXCR into one record per CDR3 protein. The table has about 610,000 distinct CDR3 sequences, roughly 17% seen once. These data come from a study of T-cell memory formation after mild COVID-19. At the level of the study: Each donor largely had its own TCR clusters. Study-level results: The authors left the SARS-CoV-2 specificity of second-wave clones peaking on day 37 unconfirmed.

Germline V lookup: CDR1 DFQATT, CDR2 SNEGSKA (reference sequence). This CDR3 is 12 amino acids long. Trimming shortened V by 2 bases and J by 2 bases, and 7 bases separated the two germline ends. The origin of this receptor is an adult woman who had mild COVID-19 (a few samples of this study predate the infection). Cell type and time point are not known. The gene calls are TRBV20-1 and TRBJ2-7; D gene ambiguous. Sequences were obtained from PBMCs or a T cell subset sorted from them (not recorded which). The CDR3 protein is CSARKGTYEQYF. CDR3 nucleotides: TGCAGTGCTAGAAAGGGAACCTACGAGCAGTACTTC.